This T cell receptor (beta chain) was captured by sequencing in a study of siplizumab effects on memory and regulatory T cells. Overall study findings and caveats: Memory cells seemed less diverse than naive T cells, which also seemed major contributors to the alloresponse.

Details on this clone: Its specificity is not known.

Here immunoSEQ multiplex PCR was the method, and the copy in TCRdb shows in-frame clones only, minus some. The profile shows 50,000 to 60,000 clones, more than 85% of them singletons. Material: naive CD8+ T cells sorted from blood. The clonotype was recovered from a human donor in good health.

The CDR3 is CASSSPFGWGYTGELFF. The CDR3 region has the DNA TGTGCCAGCAGCTCCCCTTTCGGTTGGGGGTACACCGGGGAGCTGTTTTTT. This chain connects TRBV7-9 to TRBJ2-2; either TRBD1 or TRBD2 may fit D (5 bases each). Trimming cost V 4 bases and J 3 bases, with 18 bases left between them. The CDR3 spans 17 residues. The germline V gene encodes CDR1 SEHNR and CDR2 FQNEAQ (reference sequence).